This T cell receptor (beta chain) is from a study of T cell responses to AZD1222 COVID-19 vaccine. CDR1 MNHEY and CDR2 SVGEGT come from the germline V gene. This CDR3 region has 14 residues. V trimming: 6 bases; J trimming: 4 bases; junction bases outside the gene matches: 5. TCRdb's table, derived via immunoSEQ multiplex PCR, lists solely in-frame clones and lacks some. The sample lists about 96,000 clones, 90% seen once, with roughly 26% in the top ten. The origin of this receptor is an adult in good health. The sequencing used peripheral blood, collected on day 0 of AZD1222 vaccination. This sequence joins TRBV6-2 or TRBV6-3 and TRBJ1-2, with 10 nucleotides matching TRBD1. This CDR3 is CASSPGTGAYGYTF. CDR3 nucleotides: TGTGCCAGCAGCCCCGGGACAGGGGCCTATGGCTACACCTTC.